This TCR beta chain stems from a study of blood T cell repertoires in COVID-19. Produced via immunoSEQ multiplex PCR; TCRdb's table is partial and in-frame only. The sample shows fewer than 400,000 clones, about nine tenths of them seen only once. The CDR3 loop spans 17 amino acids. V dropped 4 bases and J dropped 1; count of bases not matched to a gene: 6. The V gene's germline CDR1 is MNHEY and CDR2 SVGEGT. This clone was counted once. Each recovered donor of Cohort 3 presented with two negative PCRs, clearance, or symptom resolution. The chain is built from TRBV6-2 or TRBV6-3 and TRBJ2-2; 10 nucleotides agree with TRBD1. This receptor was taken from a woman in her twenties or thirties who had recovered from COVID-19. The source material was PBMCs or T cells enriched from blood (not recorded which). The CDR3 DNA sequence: TGTGCCAGCAGTTTGGCCTGGACAGGGGGGAACACCGGGGAGCTGTTTTTT. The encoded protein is CASSLAWTGGNTGELFF.